Shown below are 9 T cell receptor beta chains from a single sample sequenced in a study of response to subunit inactivated influenza vaccine. One entry per CDR3 protein results from TCRdb running MiXCR on the RT-PCR reads. The table lists 800,000 or so distinct CDR3 sequences, 21% of them singletons, with 10% in the top ten. Specimen: PBMCs from blood, collected about 5 days after vaccination. The receptors originated from a man in his forties or fifties who received an inactivated influenza vaccine.

This clonotype showed up just a few times. The rearrangement links TRBV5-1 to TRBJ2-2; D perhaps matches TRBD2 (5 bases). Germline CDR1 is SGHRS and CDR2 is YFSETQ. V lost 0 bases, J lost 5 bases, and 11 bases lay in between. CDR3 size: 15 residues. CDR3 DNA: TGCGCCAGCAGCTTGGAAAGGCCGGGAACCGGGGAGCTGTTTTTT. It codes for CASSLERPGTGELFF.

The V and J genes are TRBV10-3 and TRBJ1-2, with 9 bases aligning to TRBD1. The germline V gene encodes CDR1 ENHRY and CDR2 SYGVKD. The J segment lost 4 bases and the V segment lost 5 bases, leaving 5 bases of the junction unmatched. The length of the CDR3 is 14 residues. The CDR3 DNA reads as TGTGCCATCAGTACGACAGGGGGTTCCTATGGCTACACCTTC. Amino acids: CAISTTGGSYGYTF.

A few counts support this clonotype. V usage is TRBV12-3 or TRBV12-4 and J usage is TRBJ2-5; TRBD2 matches at 12 bases. With V trimmed by 5 bases and J by 4 bases, 5 bases remained unmatched. This CDR3 is 15 amino acids long. The CDR3 here is CASSPRLAGAETQYF. The CDR3, as DNA: TGTGCCAGCAGTCCTCGACTAGCGGGGGCAGAGACCCAGTACTTC.

The J gene is TRBJ2-5, the V gene TRBV3-1; D is unresolved. Looked up from germline, CDR1 is LGHDT and CDR2 is YNNKEL (reference sequence). This CDR3 spans 16 amino acids. V gave up 2 bases and J gave up 5 bases, with 18 bases separating them. This chain's CDR3 is CASSQTPGALWETQYF. The CDR3 nucleotides are TGTGCCAGCAGCCAAACTCCGGGTGCCTTGTGGGAGACCCAGTACTTC.

The chain links TRBV5-1 to TRBJ2-6; perhaps TRBD1 as D (6 bases). V lost 0 bases and J lost 2, with 9 bases in between. Germline CDR1 reads SGHRS; CDR2 reads YFSETQ. The CDR3 runs to 16 residues. CDR3 in DNA: TGCGCCAGCAGCTTGGCAACAGGGACTGGGGCCAACGTCCTGACTTTC. Protein: CASSLATGTGANVLTF.

This clonotype has a handful of counts. CDR3 amino acids: CASSLRGAGFDSEQYF. The DNA for the CDR3 is TGTGCCAGCAGCTTACGTGGGGCGGGGTTTGACTCCGAGCAGTACTTC. The J gene is TRBJ2-7, the V gene TRBV7-2; possible D gene TRBD2, 6 bases. In germline, CDR1 is SGHTA, CDR2 FQGNSA. Trimming stripped 2 bases from V and 6 bases from J, with 20 bases between. The CDR3 is 16 amino acids.

The sample holds a few counts of this clonotype. The chain employs TRBV2 and TRBJ2-2; D is undetermined. CDR1 SNHLY and CDR2 FYNNEI come from the germline V gene. The CDR3 is 14 amino acids. Trimming took off 4 bases at V and 0 bases at J, with 6 bases between the two ends. This CDR3 reads CASSALANTGELFF. As DNA, the CDR3 is TGTGCCAGCAGTGCTCTCGCGAACACCGGGGAGCTGTTTTTT.

This clonotype showed up just a few times. The V gene is TRBV28, the J gene TRBJ2-1, with 10 nucleotides matching TRBD1. Germline CDR1 MDHEN, CDR2 SYDVKM. The J segment lost 5 bases and the V segment lost 6 bases, leaving 13 bases of the junction unmatched. The CDR3 loop spans 17 amino acids. This CDR3 is CASRPDRGEPIDNEQFF. The CDR3 DNA reads as TGTGCCAGCAGACCGGACAGGGGGGAACCTATTGACAATGAGCAGTTCTTC.

This clonotype appeared a few times. DNA for the CDR3: TGTGCCTGGAGTGCCCCGGGGGCAGGAAACAATTCACCCCTCCACTTT. Its protein product is CAWSAPGAGNNSPLHF. The chain joins TRBV30 to TRBJ1-6, with a tentative D call TRBD1 (6 bases). This CDR3 contains 16 residues. The germline V gene has CDR1 GTSNPN and CDR2 SVGIG (reference sequence). Trimming took off 1 base at V and 7 bases at J, with 17 bases between the two ends.